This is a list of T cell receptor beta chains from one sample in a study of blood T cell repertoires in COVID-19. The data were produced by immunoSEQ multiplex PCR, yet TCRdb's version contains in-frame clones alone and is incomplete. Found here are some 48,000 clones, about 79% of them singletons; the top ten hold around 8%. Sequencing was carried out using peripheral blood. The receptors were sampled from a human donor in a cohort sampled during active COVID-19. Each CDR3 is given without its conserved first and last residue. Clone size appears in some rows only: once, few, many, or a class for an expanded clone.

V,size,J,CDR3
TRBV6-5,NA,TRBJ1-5,ASTRDRKNQPQH
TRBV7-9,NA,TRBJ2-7,ASSGTSGYEQY
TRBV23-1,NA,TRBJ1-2,ASSQPDSSGYT
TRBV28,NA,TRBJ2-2,ASRWDRSNTGELF
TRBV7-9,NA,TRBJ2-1,ASDSKRENPYNEQF
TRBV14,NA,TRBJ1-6,ASSQGGEGRTSPLH
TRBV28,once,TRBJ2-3,ASSFLGVQSTDTQY
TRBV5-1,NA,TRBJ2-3,ASSLGQGISTDTQY
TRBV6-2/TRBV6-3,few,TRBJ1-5,ASSYMEINQPQH
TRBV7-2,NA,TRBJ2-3,ASSSYSEDTQY
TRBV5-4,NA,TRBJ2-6,ASSLGQTGANVLT
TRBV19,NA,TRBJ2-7,ASSRLAGPDEQY
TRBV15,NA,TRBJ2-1,ATSRDRRRLALNEQF
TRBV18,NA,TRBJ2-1,ASSPSWTFGGNEQF
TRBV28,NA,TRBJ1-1,ASSPGQGALNTEAF
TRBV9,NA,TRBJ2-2,ASSTSGRAAGELF
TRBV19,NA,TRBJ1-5,ASNQGALPQH
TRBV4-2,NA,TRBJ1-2,ASSQEGAGGTYGYT
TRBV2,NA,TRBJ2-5,ASGVWQGETQY
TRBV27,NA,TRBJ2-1,ASSLELTNNEQF
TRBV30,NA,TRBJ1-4,AWSVGVWTNEKLF